Below, 11 T cell receptor beta chains from the same sample are listed, as sequenced in a study of early T cells in non-severe SARS-CoV-2 infection. TCRdb passed the 5' RACE reads through MiXCR, listing each CDR3 protein once. This sample has about 26,000 distinct CDR3 sequences, with 4% to 6% found just once. The sequenced sample was whole blood. These receptors originate from an adult who was a healthcare worker with PCR-confirmed SARS-CoV-2 infection or an uninfected control (not recorded which).

The sample holds many counts of this clonotype. The rearrangement links TRBV12-3 or TRBV12-4 to TRBJ1-2; D remains unclear. V dropped 6 bases and J dropped 2 bases, with 13 bases sitting between them. This CDR3 is built from 14 residues. In DNA, the CDR3 is TGTGCCAGCAGCCCGGACGGGGAAAACTATGGCTACACCTTC. Translating it yields CASSPDGENYGYTF.

In its sample, this clonotype was seen many times. This rearrangement joins TRBV5-1 to TRBJ2-7; 9 bases are shared with TRBD1. The CDR3 consists of 14 residues. The V and J ends lost 0 bases and 4 bases, in that order; junction bases with no gene match: 2. Germline-derived CDR1 and CDR2 are SGHRS and YFSETQ. The CDR3 DNA reads TGCGCCAGCAGCTTGGACAGGGGGCTATACGAGCAGTACTTC. It translates to CASSLDRGLYEQYF.

The chain is built from TRBV9 and TRBJ2-7, with TRBD1 matching over 11 bases. Germline V gives CDR1 SGDLS, CDR2 YYNGEE. V was clipped by 3 bases and J by 7 bases; unmatched bases: 6. The CDR3 totals 14 residues. DNA for the CDR3: TGTGCCAGCAGCGGCGGGACAGGGGGTGGTGAGCAGTACTTC. Amino acid sequence: CASSGGTGGGEQYF.

This clonotype was observed a handful of times. The chain uses TRBV29-1 and TRBJ1-2; 10 bases line up with TRBD1. J was trimmed by 0 bases and V by 7 bases; bases with no gene match: 2. Germline V CDR1 and CDR2: SQVTM, ANQGSEA. The CDR3 runs to 13 residues. CDR3 residues: CSAGQGANYGYTF. CDR3 nucleotide sequence: TGCAGCGCCGGACAGGGGGCTAACTATGGCTACACCTTC. Together with reference TRBV29-1 and TRBJ1-2, the CDR3 gives the full variable domain: SAVISQKPSRDICQRGTSLTIQCQVDSQVTMMFWYRQQPGQSLTLIATANQGSEATYESGFVIDKFPISRPNLTFSTLTVSNMSPEDSSIYLCSAGQGANYGYTFGSGTRLTVV.

This clonotype was seen at least ten times. The J gene is TRBJ2-3, the V gene TRBV5-6; 8 nucleotides agree with TRBD2. V dropped 5 bases and J dropped 1; count of bases not matched to a gene: 6. The germline gives CDR1 SGHDT, CDR2 YYEEEE. This CDR3 region has 15 residues. The CDR3 coding sequence is TGTGCCAGCAGGGCCCCTAGCGGGCGCACAGATACGCAGTATTTT. It codes for CASRAPSGRTDTQYF.

This clonotype was counted at least ten times. The chain joins TRBV10-3 to TRBJ1-3; 9 positions match TRBD1. The CDR3 runs 15 residues. Trimming took 4 bases from V and 3 from J; bases not matched to a gene: 4. Per the germline V gene, CDR1 is ENHRY and CDR2 is SYGVKD. In nucleotides, the CDR3 is TGTGCCATCAGTGCCGGGACAGGGTTTGGAAACACCATATATTTT. It codes for CAISAGTGFGNTIYF.

This clonotype was seen a handful of times. The chain recombines TRBV7-6 with TRBJ1-5, with 10 bases aligning to TRBD1. Trimming cost V 0 bases and J 4 bases; bases outside gene matches: 3. Germline values: CDR1 SGHVS, CDR2 FNYEAQ. The CDR3 covers 16 residues. The CDR3 nucleotides are TGTGCCAGCAGCTTAGCGCCGGGACAGGGGAATCAGCCCCAGCATTTT. Residues: CASSLAPGQGNQPQHF. The full variable domain, its missing parts supplied by reference TRBV7-6 and TRBJ1-5, is GAGVSQSPRYKVTKRGQDVALRCDPISGHVSLYWYRQALGQGPEFLTYFNYEAQQDKSGLPNDRFSAERPEGSISTLTIQRTEQRDSAMYRCASSLAPGQGNQPQHFGDGTRLSIL.

The CDR3 DNA sequence: TGCAGTGCAAGACAGGGGGCTTTGAGCACTGAAGCTTTCTTT. Its protein is CSARQGALSTEAFF. The genes are TRBV20-1 and TRBJ1-1, with 10 bases lining up with TRBD1. The junction had 8 bases not matched to a gene; V was cut back by 6 bases and J by 4 bases. This CDR3 contains 14 residues. Germline CDR1 and CDR2: DFQATT and SNEGSKA (reference sequence).

In its sample, this clonotype was seen many times. V and J are TRBV6-2 or TRBV6-3 and TRBJ1-5; D gene uncertain. V was trimmed by 6 bases and J by 3 bases, leaving 9 bases between them. Germline assignment: CDR1 MNHEY and CDR2 SVGEGT. CDR3 size: 13 residues. CDR3: CASSPYLNQPQHF. The CDR3 bases are TGTGCCAGCAGCCCTTACCTCAATCAGCCCCAGCATTTT.

This clonotype is medium-sized by share. The gene calls are TRBV6-5 and TRBJ2-2; D possibly matches TRBD1 or TRBD2 (6 bases each). Trimming removed 8 bases at V and 6 bases at J, with 13 bases between. Germline CDR1 reads MNHEY; CDR2 reads SVGAGI. The CDR3 covers 13 residues. CDR3 region: CASYNGGAGELFF. The CDR3 nucleotides read TGTGCCAGCTACAACGGGGGCGCCGGGGAGCTGTTTTTT.

This clonotype came up many times. The chain carries TRBV6-2 or TRBV6-3 and TRBJ2-1; D is perhaps TRBD2 (7 bases). Trimming pared 6 bases from V and 7 bases from J, leaving 16 bases between. The CDR3 sequence is 14 residues long. In germline, CDR1 is MNHEY, CDR2 SVGEGT. The CDR3 sequence: CASRKGGAVNEQFF. For the CDR3, the DNA is TGTGCCAGCAGGAAGGGGGGGGCAGTTAATGAGCAGTTCTTC.